This T cell receptor (beta chain) was sequenced during a study of Graves' ophthalmopathy and Graves' hyperthyroidism. Study-level points and caveats: With approximately 88% sensitivity and 81.08% specificity, a 13-signature model separated ophthalmopathy from stable hyperthyroidism. The model's prediction of ophthalmopathy progression had 70.59% sensitivity and around 78% specificity. The blood repertoire also included most expanded thyroid clonotypes above 0.001 frequency.

In the case of this clonotype: Antigen: not known.

Scientists amplified the TCR beta CDR3 regions from RNA transcripts. HTBI primers served in a first-round RT-PCR, which a second-round multiplex PCR followed. TCRdb re-analysed the multiplex PCR reads in MiXCR, keeping a single row per CDR3 protein. The sample contains 740,000 or so distinct CDR3 sequences, around 40% of which appear only once. Germline lookup yields CDR1 DFQATT and CDR2 SNEGSKA (reference sequence). This CDR3 comprises 12 residues. V gave up 0 bases and J gave up 7 bases, with 10 bases separating them. Certain patients were not enrolled. These were patients with other autoimmune diseases, uncontrolled infections, pregnancy or lactation.

The sample comprised peripheral blood. This clonotype was obtained from an adult man with Graves' ophthalmopathy. This chain links TRBV20-1 with TRBJ2-7; D unclear. In DNA, the CDR3 is TGCAGTGCTAGAGATGGGATGGATGAGCAGTACTTC. Amino acids: CSARDGMDEQYF.